This entry lists 8 T cell receptor beta chains sequenced from one sample in a study of blood T cell repertoires in COVID-19. Data came from immunoSEQ multiplex PCR; TCRdb stores just in-frame clones and leaves some out. The data show approximately 250,000 clones, with 65% to 85% seen just once and more than 5.5% held by the top ten. Sequencing was carried out using peripheral blood. These receptors were obtained from a human donor in a cohort sampled during active COVID-19.

The CDR3 DNA reads TGTGCCAGCAGTTTGTCCCAGGGAAACACCATATATTTT. Translation: CASSLSQGNTIYF. The rearrangement uses TRBV27 and TRBJ1-3; D is undetermined. Trimming took 3 bases from V and 4 from J, leaving 7 bases between them. The germline gives CDR1 MNHEY, CDR2 SMNVEV (reference sequence). This CDR3 has 13 amino acids.

The chain is built from TRBV6-5 and TRBJ2-5, with 8 nucleotides matching TRBD1. V lost 10 bases, J lost 0 bases, and 10 bases stayed unmatched. This CDR3 has 15 amino acids. Germline-derived CDR1 and CDR2 are MNHEY and SVGAGI. CDR3 in amino acids: CATFRDRLYQETQYF. The CDR3 DNA reads TGTGCCACCTTCCGGGACAGGTTATACCAAGAGACCCAGTACTTC.

This clone was picked up a small number of times. The chain combines TRBV12-5 with TRBJ2-5, with D perhaps matching TRBD1 (6 bases). Trimming stripped 5 bases from V and 1 base from J, with 11 bases between. The germline V gene encodes CDR1 LGHNT and CDR2 FRNRAP. The CDR3 contains 14 residues. Here the CDR3 DNA reads TGTGCTAGTGGTAACGGACAGACCCAAGAGACCCAGTACTTC. Translating it yields CASGNGQTQETQYF.

The V and J genes are TRBV18 and TRBJ2-5; D perhaps matches TRBD1 (6 bases). V was pared by 5 bases and J by 0 bases, with 13 bases between. Germline V CDR1 and CDR2: KGHSH, LQKENI. CDR3 length: 15 amino acids. This CDR3 reads CASSISTGYQETQYF. In nucleotides, the CDR3 is TGTGCCAGCTCAATCTCCACAGGGTACCAAGAGACCCAGTACTTC. Full variable domain (missing parts from reference TRBV18 and TRBJ2-5): NAGVMQNPRHLVRRRGQEARLRCSPMKGHSHVYWYRQLPEEGLKFMVYLQKENIIDESGMPKERFSAEFPKEGPSILRIQQVVRGDSAAYFCASSISTGYQETQYFGPGTRLLVL.

The rearrangement uses TRBV20-1 and TRBJ2-1; D remains ambiguous. Germline V lookup: CDR1 DFQATT, CDR2 SNEGSKA (reference sequence). V dropped 3 bases and J dropped 7 bases, with 13 bases sitting between them. The CDR3 has 13 residues. CDR3 nucleotides: TGCAGTGCTAGTAAAATCGGAGAGAATGAGCAGTTCTTC. Translation gives CSASKIGENEQFF.

The V gene is TRBV7-3, the J gene TRBJ2-3, with 8 bases fitting TRBD2. The germline V gene has CDR1 SGHTA and CDR2 FQGTGA. With V trimmed by 4 bases and J by 6 bases, 9 bases remained unmatched. This CDR3 spans 15 amino acids. DNA of the CDR3: TGTGCCAGCAGCTCTCAGCGGGGGCGCTTGGATACGCAGTATTTT. Protein sequence: CASSSQRGRLDTQYF.

This chain joins TRBV7-9 and TRBJ2-7, with a tentative D call TRBD1 (6 bases). Looked up from germline, CDR1 is SEHNR and CDR2 is FQNEAQ (reference sequence). There are 15 residues in the CDR3. V was pared by 1 base and J by 3 bases, with 13 bases between. CDR3 sequence reads: CASSLGQDHFYEQYF. CDR3 bases: TGTGCCAGCAGCTTAGGACAGGACCACTTCTACGAGCAGTACTTC.

The table lists this clone with a few counts. V is TRBV2 and J is TRBJ2-7, with 7 bases aligning to TRBD1. Germline V CDR1 and CDR2: SNHLY, FYNNEI. The CDR3 totals 14 residues. J gave up 7 bases and V 4 bases, and 10 bases lay outside the gene matches. The CDR3 nucleotides are TGTGCCAGCAGTGCCGACAGGGTTCCCCGGGAGCAGTACTTC. This sequence encodes CASSADRVPREQYF. Variable domain in full (rest from reference TRBV2 and TRBJ2-7): EPEVTQTPSHQVTQMGQEVILRCVPISNHLYFYWYRQILGQKVEFLVSFYNNEISEKSEIFDDQFSVERPDGSNFTLKIRSTKLEDSAMYFCASSADRVPREQYFGPGTRLTVT.